The sequence of this T cell receptor beta chain was determined in a study of T-cell reconstitution after alpha-beta-depleted transplantation in children. Study conclusions and caveats: Fresh T-cell production supplied most of the T-cell counts and diversity seen one year after transplant.

A TCRbeta library incorporating unique molecular identifiers was prepared. Via MiXCR, TCRdb re-called the PCR reads, giving one row per CDR3 protein. This table holds approximately 85,000 distinct CDR3 sequences, 15% to 19% found once. The CDR3 extends over 14 amino acids. V was pared by 5 bases and J by 4 bases, with 11 bases between. Germline CDR1 is MNHEY and CDR2 is SMNVEV (reference sequence). On this clonotype: The antigen is unknown.

The receptor comes from a male patient under 10 years old who had a stem cell transplant for acute lymphoblastic leukemia, so the T cells may come from the graft donor. J is TRBJ2-2 and V is TRBV27; D is undetermined. The source was PBMCs, mostly from graft donor cells, collected 180 days after TCRalphabeta/CD19-depleted stem cell transplant. The CDR3 spells CASSLAYSTGELFF. The CDR3, as DNA: TGTGCCAGCAGTCTCGCCTATTCCACCGGGGAGCTGTTTTTT.